This TCR beta chain was observed in a study of blood T cell repertoires in COVID-19. Study-wide context: Specimens from acute and convalescent COVID-19 originated in the United States, Italy and Spain. In each case, the material was cDNA or gDNA derived from T cells, B-cell-depleted T cells, or PBMCs.

In the original processing: From reference gene primer amplification, estimates of nucleated cell counts were derived. Data came from immunoSEQ multiplex PCR; TCRdb stores just in-frame clones and leaves some out. The DNA was the basis for D and trimming; V, J and clone size are from that table. The table has under 500,000 clones, approximately 90% seen once. This clone showed up just once. The ends were cut back, 0 bases at V and 11 bases at J, with 11 bases in the middle. CDR3 length equals 12 residues. Per the germline V gene, CDR1 is MGHRA and CDR2 is YSYEKL. The chain uses TRBV4-1 and TRBJ2-7, with D hard to call. The sequence was collected from a woman aged 25 to 45 with acute or convalescent COVID-19. The sequenced sample consisted of peripheral blood. CDR3 nucleotides: TGCGCCAGCAGCCAAGATGGTAGGAGAAAGTACTTC. It specifies CASSQDGRRKYF.